Shown below are 16 T cell receptor beta chains from a single sample sequenced in a study of cytomegalovirus exposure and HLA in healthy donors. PCR amplification relied on 60 Vbeta primers (plus 13 Jbeta primers). Profiling relied on immunoSEQ multiplex PCR, and the TCRdb table lists in-frame clones only, not all of them. The sample lists approximately 59,000 clones; approximately 70% were seen once. Sequencing used PBMCs. Every receptor here comes from a man between 35 and 55 years old in good health and CMV-seropositive.

CDR3 nucleotide sequence: TGTGCCAGCAGTGACTTGAGCTCGAGTGAGCAGTTCTTC. Protein sequence: CASSDLSSSEQFF. The rearrangement joins TRBV6-4 to TRBJ2-1; unclear D gene. Trimming cost V 1 base and J 9 bases, with 10 bases left between them. The germline gives CDR1 MRHNA, CDR2 SNTAGT. This CDR3 is 13 amino acids long.

The chain joins TRBV6-1 to TRBJ1-1; 7 bases are a match to TRBD1. Germline V CDR1 and CDR2: MNHNS, SASEGT. V shed 6 bases, J shed 0 bases, and the junction held 4 bases outside the gene matches. This CDR3 has 14 residues. The CDR3 nucleotides read TGTGCCAGCAGGGTGGGACAGATGAACACTGAAGCTTTCTTT. Amino acid sequence: CASRVGQMNTEAFF.

The rearrangement links TRBV25-1 to TRBJ2-7, with 9 bases matching TRBD2. The trim removed 1 base at V and 4 bases at J, leaving 11 bases unmatched. Germline V gene sequence: CDR1 MGHDK, CDR2 SYGVNS. The CDR3 sequence is 17 residues long. The CDR3 DNA reads as TGTGCCAGCAGTGAATCCGTCACAGCGGGGGGTAGGTACGAGCAGTACTTC. Protein: CASSESVTAGGRYEQYF.

This clone was observed a handful of times. The J gene is TRBJ2-7, the V gene TRBV29-1, with unresolved D. This CDR3 region has 14 residues. The V and J ends lost 5 bases and 2 bases respectively, with 16 bases between them. Germline assignment: CDR1 SQVTM and CDR2 ANQGSEA. This chain's CDR3 is CSVYEDEEAYEQYF. The CDR3 DNA reads as TGCAGCGTTTACGAGGATGAAGAGGCCTACGAGCAGTACTTC.

This clone was counted a single time. The V and J genes are TRBV20-1 and TRBJ2-1; D call uncertain. The CDR3 loop spans 11 amino acids. CDR1 is DFQATT and CDR2 is SNEGSKA in the germline V gene (reference sequence). V dropped 6 bases and J dropped 8 bases, with 11 bases sitting between them. In DNA, the CDR3 is TGCAGTGCCCAGGATCTCCATGAGCAGTTCTTC. Translating it yields CSAQDLHEQFF.

The chain combines TRBV10-3 with TRBJ1-2, with 7 positions matching TRBD1. V gave up 3 bases and J gave up 8 bases; unmatched junction bases: 6. The CDR3 consists of 13 residues. Per germline, CDR1 ENHRY and CDR2 SYGVKD. CDR3 sequence reads: CAISEEGATGYTF. CDR3 nucleotides: TGTGCCATCAGTGAAGAGGGGGCTACGGGCTACACCTTC.

The genes are TRBV6-5 and TRBJ1-4, with 7 bases that match TRBD1. Germline CDR1 and CDR2: MNHEY and SVGAGI. This CDR3 comprises 14 residues. J was trimmed by 4 bases and V by 4 bases; bases with no gene match: 3. CDR3 amino acids: CASSSRGSNEKLFF. CDR3 DNA sequence: TGTGCCAGCAGTTCCAGGGGGAGTAATGAAAAACTGTTTTTT.

This clone has just one count. The V call is TRBV27, the J call TRBJ1-5; 10 bases fit TRBD1. Germline V gives CDR1 MNHEY, CDR2 SMNVEV (reference sequence). The CDR3 is 19 residues long. Unmatched junction bases numbered 18, after V lost 5 bases and J lost 5 bases. Written as DNA, the CDR3 is TGTGCCAGCAGTCCCCTCTCCCTGACAGGGGGCTCTATAGATCAGCCCCAGCATTTT. Amino acids: CASSPLSLTGGSIDQPQHF.

The rearrangement links TRBV30 to TRBJ1-1, with 8 bases lining up with TRBD1. The germline V gene has CDR1 GTSNPN and CDR2 SVGIG (reference sequence). The V segment lost 4 bases and the J segment 0 bases; nucleotides outside the gene matches: 7. CDR3 length: 15 residues. The CDR3 protein is CAWTGGDHMNTEAFF. DNA for the CDR3: TGTGCCTGGACAGGGGGCGATCACATGAACACTGAAGCTTTCTTT. Looking up the rest from reference TRBV30 and TRBJ1-1 gives the full variable domain: SQTIHQWPATLVQPVGSPLSLECTVEGTSNPNLYWYRQAAGRGLQLLFYSVGIGQISSEVPQNLSASRPQDRQFILSSKKLLLSDSGFYLCAWTGGDHMNTEAFFGQGTRLTVV.

The V call is TRBV12-1, the J call TRBJ1-3; the table's D call TRBD1 went unverified against the DNA. TRBV12-1 is marked as a pseudogene. The CDR3 covers 21 residues. The CDR3 is CVSSCNASGGDRDGSGNTIYF. The CDR3 coding sequence is TGTGTCAGCAGCTGCAACGCCTCTGGCGGGGACAGAGATGGGTCTGGAAACACCATATATTTT.

The chain employs TRBV7-2 and TRBJ2-2; 14 bases match TRBD2. The CDR3 extends over 19 amino acids. Germline trimming cut 6 bases from V and 2 bases from J; bases unmatched to any gene: 11. Germline CDR1 and CDR2: SGHTA and FQGNSA. DNA for the CDR3: TGTGCCAGCAGTTTCGCCGGGACTAGCGGGAGTGATAACACCGGGGAGCTGTTTTTT. Its protein is CASSFAGTSGSDNTGELFF.

The chain links TRBV7-2 to TRBJ2-2; 7 positions agree with TRBD2. The CDR3 extends over 13 amino acids. CDR1 and CDR2 (germline): SGHTA, FQGNSA. J lost 9 bases, V lost 0 bases, and 1 base had no gene match. This CDR3 reads CASSLATSWELFF. CDR3 in DNA: TGTGCCAGCAGCTTAGCGACTAGCTGGGAGCTGTTTTTT. Together with reference TRBV7-2 and TRBJ2-2, the CDR3 gives the full variable domain: GAGVSQSPSNKVTEKGKDVELRCDPISGHTALYWYRQSLGQGLEFLIYFQGNSAPDKSGLPSDRFSAERTGGSVSTLTIQRTQQEDSAVYLCASSLATSWELFFGEGSRLTVL.

The rearrangement uses TRBV11-3 and TRBJ2-1; 8 positions agree with TRBD2. V shed 1 base and J 12 bases; nucleotides not matched to a gene: 5. The CDR3 is 13 residues long. Germline CDR1 reads SGHNT; CDR2 reads YENEEA. The CDR3 loop is CASSLGVSGVQFF. CDR3 coding DNA: TGTGCCAGCAGCTTAGGGGTTAGCGGGGTGCAGTTCTTC.

The chain carries TRBV4-3 and TRBJ2-2; D perhaps matches TRBD1 (5 bases). V shed 7 bases and J shed 6 bases, with 9 bases lying between them. The CDR3 has 12 residues. Germline V gene data show CDR1 as LGHNA and CDR2 as YSLEER. CDR3 DNA: TGCGCCAGCATAAGGGGCCCCGGGGAGCTGTTTTTT. It translates to CASIRGPGELFF.

This clone was seen a few times. The chain combines TRBV7-9 with TRBJ2-1; 11 bases are a match to TRBD2. Germline V gives CDR1 SEHNR, CDR2 FQNEAQ (reference sequence). Trimming at V came to 0 bases and at J to 5 bases, leaving 6 bases not matched to a gene. There are 17 residues in the CDR3. CDR3 nucleotides: TGTGCCAGCAGCTTAGCAACTAGCGGGAGTTTCCACAATGAGCAGTTCTTC. Amino acids: CASSLATSGSFHNEQFF.

The genes are TRBV5-4 and TRBJ2-5, with D tentatively TRBD1 (6 bases). Germline assignment: CDR1 SGHNT and CDR2 YYREEE (reference sequence). The CDR3 contains 13 residues. Trimming removed 4 bases from V and 2 bases from J, with 9 bases in between. The CDR3 DNA sequence: TGTGCCAGCAGCCGGACAGAACAAGAGACCCAGTACTTC. Its translation: CASSRTEQETQYF. The full variable domain, its missing parts supplied by reference TRBV5-4 and TRBJ2-5, is ETGVTQSPTHLIKTRGQQVTLRCSSQSGHNTVSWYQQALGQGPQFIFQYYREEENGRGNFPPRFSGLQFPNYSSELNVNALELDDSALYLCASSRTEQETQYFGPGTRLLVL.